The 22 T cell receptor beta chains below all came from one sample that was sequenced in a study of response to subunit inactivated influenza vaccine. One entry per CDR3 protein, called by TCRdb with MiXCR from the RT-PCR reads. This sample has around 200,000 distinct CDR3 sequences, with over 13% found just once. Sequenced here: CD8+ T cells sorted from PBMCs, sampled approximately 5 days after vaccination. Receptor source: a man in his fifties or sixties who received an inactivated influenza vaccine.

This sequence joins TRBV15 and TRBJ1-2; 9 bases align to TRBD1. This CDR3 contains 16 residues. Unmatched junction bases numbered 17, after V lost 8 bases and J lost 7 bases. Looked up from germline, CDR1 is LNHNV and CDR2 is YYDKDF (reference sequence). CDR3 sequence reads: CATAGGGQGLGFGYTF. CDR3 DNA sequence: TGTGCCACCGCGGGAGGGGGACAGGGTTTGGGATTTGGCTACACCTTC.

The CDR3 reads CASSSLRQGLGNIQYF. DNA of the CDR3: TGTGCCAGCAGTTCCCTCCGACAGGGTCTGGGAAACATTCAGTACTTC. The V gene is TRBV28, the J gene TRBJ2-4; 7 bases align to TRBD1. Germline V lookup: CDR1 MDHEN, CDR2 SYDVKM. The V segment lost 4 bases and the J segment 6 bases; nucleotides outside the gene matches: 12. The CDR3 contains 16 residues.

The chain uses TRBV20-1 and TRBJ2-7; TRBD1 aligns across 7 bases. V dropped 1 base and J dropped 3; count of bases not matched to a gene: 3. The germline V gene encodes CDR1 DFQATT and CDR2 SNEGSKA (reference sequence). CDR3 length equals 13 residues. CDR3 residues: CSARVSGGYEQYF. CDR3 DNA: TGCAGTGCTAGAGTATCAGGGGGCTACGAGCAGTACTTC.

This rearrangement joins TRBV5-6 to TRBJ2-5, with TRBD2 as a possible D gene (6 bases). V was trimmed by 7 bases and J by 1 base, leaving 17 bases between them. This CDR3 spans 15 amino acids. The germline V gene encodes CDR1 SGHDT and CDR2 YYEEEE. As DNA, the CDR3 is TGTGCCAGCGCCGGAGGGGTCGGGGCCCAAGAGACCCAGTACTTC. Amino acid sequence: CASAGGVGAQETQYF.

This clonotype was counted many times. The rearrangement joins TRBV28 to TRBJ2-1; a possible D gene is TRBD1 (6 bases). The germline V and J ends were trimmed by 8 bases and 5 bases, with 16 bases remaining between them. Germline V gene sequence: CDR1 MDHEN, CDR2 SYDVKM. The CDR3 is 14 amino acids. CDR3 in amino acids: CASGPSQGNNEQFF. In DNA form, the CDR3 reads TGTGCCAGCGGACCTTCCCAGGGGAACAATGAGCAGTTCTTC. Looking up the rest from reference TRBV28 and TRBJ2-1 gives the full variable domain: DVKVTQSSRYLVKRTGEKVFLECVQDMDHENMFWYRQDPGLGLRLIYFSYDVKMKEKGDIPEGYSVSREKKERFSLILESASTNQTSMYLCASGPSQGNNEQFFGPGTRLTVL.

This clonotype was observed a few times. The V and J genes are TRBV7-6 and TRBJ2-2; D is undetermined. CDR1 and CDR2 from the germline V gene are SGHVS and FNYEAQ. The CDR3 extends over 18 amino acids. The germline V and J ends were trimmed by 1 base and 0 bases, with 15 bases remaining between them. CDR3 region: CASSLDTGLGSNTGELFF. The CDR3, as DNA: TGTGCCAGCAGCTTAGACACGGGTTTGGGCTCGAACACCGGGGAGCTGTTTTTT.

This clonotype has just a few counts. The chain uses TRBV20-1 and TRBJ2-2, with 7 bases identical to TRBD2. With V trimmed by 7 bases and J by 1 base, 9 bases remained unmatched. There are 15 residues in the CDR3. CDR1 and CDR2 from the germline V gene are DFQATT and SNEGSKA (reference sequence). The CDR3 loop is CSGKNLAVNTGELFF. The CDR3 DNA is TGCAGTGGGAAGAATCTAGCGGTGAACACCGGGGAGCTGTTTTTT.

The chain links TRBV28 to TRBJ1-4; D perhaps matches TRBD1 (6 bases). The CDR3 runs 14 residues. Trimming removed 7 bases from V and 1 base from J, with 10 bases in between. Germline loops: CDR1 MDHEN, CDR2 SYDVKM. CDR3 protein: CASTPTGTNEKLFF. As DNA, the CDR3 is TGTGCCAGCACCCCGACAGGAACTAATGAAAAACTGTTTTTT.

This clonotype came up many times. The V and J genes are TRBV2 and TRBJ1-3; D gene uncertain. CDR3 length: 16 residues. The V end lost 2 bases, the J end lost 0 bases, and 11 bases lay between the germline ends. Germline loops: CDR1 SNHLY, CDR2 FYNNEI. The CDR3 is CASSEIKGYSGNTIYF. In DNA, the CDR3 is TGTGCCAGCAGTGAAATAAAGGGATACTCTGGAAACACCATATATTTT.

This chain uses TRBV13 with TRBJ2-7; 7 bases fit TRBD1. The junction had 9 bases not matched to a gene; V was cut back by 5 bases and J by 2 bases. This CDR3 region has 15 residues. Germline lookup yields CDR1 PRHDT and CDR2 FYEKMQ (reference sequence). Here the CDR3 reads CASSPSRQGAYEQYF. CDR3 DNA sequence: TGTGCCAGCAGCCCCTCGAGACAGGGAGCCTACGAGCAGTACTTC.

The sample holds a few counts of this clonotype. This chain joins TRBV29-1 and TRBJ2-7, with D tentatively TRBD1 or TRBD2 (5 bases each). V dropped 4 bases and J dropped 6 bases, with 10 bases sitting between them. The CDR3 is made up of 11 amino acids. CDR1 and CDR2 from the germline V gene are SQVTM and ANQGSEA. The CDR3 DNA follows: TGCAGCGTTGGGGGACCCGGCGAGCAGTACTTC. This gives the protein CSVGGPGEQYF.

V and J are TRBV30 and TRBJ2-1; possibly TRBD1 for D (6 bases). The V and J ends lost 0 bases and 8 bases respectively, with 8 bases between them. The length of the CDR3 is 12 residues. Germline loops: CDR1 GTSNPN, CDR2 SVGIG (reference sequence). The CDR3 loop reads CAWSVRGDEQFF. The CDR3 DNA follows: TGTGCCTGGAGTGTCAGGGGCGATGAGCAGTTCTTC.

The gene calls are TRBV9 and TRBJ2-7; D not certain. The CDR3 consists of 14 residues. Germline V gene sequence: CDR1 SGDLS, CDR2 YYNGEE. V was cut by 1 base and J by 4 bases, with 12 bases left in between. The CDR3 here is CASSVSSAPYEQYF. The CDR3 DNA reads TGTGCCAGCAGCGTATCGTCTGCCCCGTACGAGCAGTACTTC.

The sample holds a few counts of this clonotype. The chain links TRBV27 to TRBJ2-1; 10 nucleotides match TRBD2. In germline, CDR1 is MNHEY, CDR2 SMNVEV (reference sequence). Unmatched junction bases numbered 9, after V lost 2 bases and J lost 2 bases. The CDR3 loop spans 18 amino acids. This CDR3 is CASSLQLAGLHAYNEQFF. CDR3 nucleotide sequence: TGTGCCAGCAGTTTACAACTAGCGGGACTTCACGCCTACAATGAGCAGTTCTTC.

This clonotype was seen many times. The gene calls are TRBV29-1 and TRBJ2-2; 13 bases map to TRBD2. Germline CDR1 reads SQVTM; CDR2 reads ANQGSEA. Unmatched junction bases numbered 13, after V lost 4 bases and J lost 2 bases. This CDR3 is 19 amino acids long. CDR3: CSVAPFAGTSGINTGELFF. The CDR3 DNA is TGCAGCGTTGCACCTTTCGCCGGGACTAGCGGGATTAACACCGGGGAGCTGTTTTTT.

The J gene is TRBJ2-6, the V gene TRBV20-1; D is unresolved. V was pared by 3 bases and J by 0 bases, with 6 bases between. CDR3 length: 14 amino acids. Germline CDR1 and CDR2: DFQATT and SNEGSKA (reference sequence). The CDR3 sequence: CSARRDSGANVLTF. CDR3 DNA: TGCAGTGCTAGGCGCGACTCTGGGGCCAACGTCCTGACTTTC.

V and J are TRBV24-1 and TRBJ2-1; 11 bases match TRBD2. J was trimmed by 7 bases and V by 0 bases; bases with no gene match: 4. Germline lookup yields CDR1 KGHDR and CDR2 SFDVKD. The CDR3 consists of 16 residues. This CDR3 reads CATSDLSSGRPNEQFF. In DNA form, the CDR3 reads TGTGCCACCAGTGATTTGTCTAGCGGGAGGCCAAATGAGCAGTTCTTC.

The chain is built from TRBV12-3 or TRBV12-4 and TRBJ2-5, with a possible D match to TRBD2 (5 bases). The CDR3 totals 13 residues. V was cut by 7 bases and J by 5 bases, with 14 bases left in between. CDR3 loop: CASTPDWGETQYF. The CDR3 DNA is TGTGCCAGCACCCCGGACTGGGGTGAGACCCAGTACTTC.

This chain links TRBV4-3 with TRBJ2-7; 7 bases fit TRBD2. V lost 0 bases, J lost 4 bases, and 6 bases stayed unmatched. Germline CDR1 and CDR2: LGHNA and YSLEER. This CDR3 comprises 15 residues. CDR3 coding DNA: TGCGCCAGCAGCCAAGAGGGGCGGGAGTCATACGAGCAGTACTTC. It yields the protein CASSQEGRESYEQYF.

The gene calls are TRBV12-2 and TRBJ2-5; the table's D call TRBD2 went unverified against the DNA. TRBV12-2 is tagged as a pseudogene. The CDR3 runs to 21 residues. The CDR3 region has the DNA TGTGCAAGTCGCCCCAGGTTAGGGGTCCGACTAGCGGGAGACGTCGGGGAGACCCAGTACTTC. Translated, it gives CASRPRLGVRLAGDVGETQYF.

V is TRBV6-5 and J is TRBJ2-7; D unresolved. V lost 0 bases to trimming and J lost 2 bases, with 5 bases between them. CDR3 length equals 13 residues. Germline V gene data show CDR1 as MNHEY and CDR2 as SVGAGI. The CDR3 DNA sequence: TGTGCCAGCAGTTACTCGAGTGCCTACGAGCAGTACTTC. Amino acid sequence: CASSYSSAYEQYF.

This clonotype appeared a few times. The chain is built from TRBV29-1 and TRBJ2-7; 8 bases line up with TRBD1. This CDR3 spans 13 amino acids. In germline, CDR1 is SQVTM, CDR2 ANQGSEA. J lost 5 bases, V lost 7 bases, and 10 bases had no gene match. The CDR3 DNA reads as TGCAGCGGCCTGACAGGGGAATCCAACGAGCAGTACTTC. Its protein product is CSGLTGESNEQYF.